Each of the 18 T cell receptor beta chains below was sequenced from the same sample in a study of blood T cell repertoires in COVID-19. Libraries were prepared by immunoSEQ multiplex PCR; TCRdb keeps only in-frame clonotypes and omits some of them. Here the sample spans under 500,000 clones, 85% to 90% being singletons. Sequenced input: PBMCs or T cells enriched from blood (not recorded which). The receptors come from a man between 25 and 39 years old who had recovered from COVID-19.

V usage is TRBV9 and J usage is TRBJ1-6, with D uncertain. The V gene's germline CDR1 is SGDLS and CDR2 YYNGEE. Trimming shortened V by 3 bases and J by 5 bases, and 9 bases separated the two germline ends. The length of the CDR3 is 14 residues. The CDR3: CASSEGSDNSPLHF. The CDR3 DNA reads as TGTGCCAGCAGCGAAGGTAGCGATAATTCACCCCTCCACTTT.

The J gene is TRBJ2-1, the V gene TRBV27, with a weak D call TRBD2 (6 bases). The CDR3 runs 14 residues. CDR1 is MNHEY and CDR2 is SMNVEV in the germline V gene (reference sequence). V lost 3 bases and J lost 3, with 9 bases in between. The CDR3 DNA reads TGTGCCAGCAGTTTTTTGCGGGACTACAATGAGCAGTTCTTC. Amino acid sequence: CASSFLRDYNEQFF.

This clone is a singleton in its sample. V gene TRBV7-6 combines with J gene TRBJ2-5, with TRBD1 matching 8 bases. CDR3 length equals 14 residues. The J segment lost 5 bases and the V segment lost 3 bases, leaving 5 bases of the junction unmatched. Germline V gene lookup returns CDR1 SGHVS and CDR2 FNYEAQ. CDR3 residues: CASSFSGGDETQYF. The CDR3 DNA is TGTGCCAGCAGCTTTTCAGGGGGCGATGAGACCCAGTACTTC.

The rearrangement links TRBV7-9 to TRBJ1-5, with 10 bases that match TRBD1. Germline V gene sequence: CDR1 SEHNR, CDR2 FQNEAQ (reference sequence). Trimming removed 9 bases from V and 7 bases from J; junction bases left unmatched: 6. The CDR3 is 13 residues long. The DNA for the CDR3 is TGTGCCAGTGCCGGACAGGGGGACCAGCCCCAGCATTTT. It yields the protein CASAGQGDQPQHF.

This sequence joins TRBV28 and TRBJ1-6; D remains unclear. The CDR3 sequence is 17 residues long. V shed 2 bases and J shed 6 bases, with 17 bases lying between them. Germline lookup yields CDR1 MDHEN and CDR2 SYDVKM. As DNA, the CDR3 is TGTGCCAGCAGTTTAGAGACACTCTTCGACCCTAATTCACCCCTCCACTTT. This gives the protein CASSLETLFDPNSPLHF.

The chain recombines TRBV12-5 with TRBJ1-5; D uncertain. The CDR3 is made up of 14 amino acids. V was trimmed by 2 bases and J by 6 bases, leaving 11 bases between them. CDR1 LGHNT and CDR2 FRNRAP come from the germline V gene. The CDR3 DNA reads TGTGCTAGTGGTTTGTCCGGGGTAGGTCAGCCCCAGCATTTT. Its translation: CASGLSGVGQPQHF.

This clone has just one count. The chain joins TRBV13 to TRBJ2-7, with a weak D call TRBD1 (6 bases). Per the germline V gene, CDR1 is PRHDT and CDR2 is FYEKMQ (reference sequence). This CDR3 has 15 residues. The V gene lost 4 bases and the J gene lost 2 bases, with 15 bases spanning the gap. The CDR3 loop reads CASSSSGTLTYEQYF. CDR3 in DNA: TGTGCCAGCAGCTCCTCCGGGACACTCACCTACGAGCAGTACTTC.

The chain couples TRBV6-5 to TRBJ1-2; no clear D gene. Germline CDR1 reads MNHEY; CDR2 reads SVGAGI. The CDR3 has 15 residues. V lost 2 bases, J lost 4 bases, and 14 bases lay in between. CDR3 region: CASSYEANPIYGYTF. Here the CDR3 DNA reads TGTGCCAGCAGTTACGAAGCAAACCCCATCTATGGCTACACCTTC.

This chain uses TRBV30 with TRBJ1-1; D may be TRBD1 (5 bases). Trimming took off 5 bases at V and 3 bases at J, with 10 bases between the two ends. Germline V lookup: CDR1 GTSNPN, CDR2 SVGIG (reference sequence). The CDR3 length is 12 residues. CDR3 in amino acids: CAWGPGDTEAFF. The CDR3 DNA reads TGTGCCTGGGGCCCGGGGGACACTGAAGCTTTCTTT.

V and J are TRBV7-2 and TRBJ2-7; 7 nucleotides align to TRBD1. The CDR3 length is 12 residues. Trimming took 2 bases from V and 7 from J; bases not matched to a gene: 2. Germline lookup yields CDR1 SGHTA and CDR2 FQGNSA. The chain's CDR3 is CASSLTGDEQYF. As DNA, the CDR3 is TGTGCCAGCAGCTTAACAGGGGATGAGCAGTACTTC. The full variable domain, in which reference TRBV7-2 and TRBJ2-7 provide the parts outside the CDR3, is GAGVSQSPSNKVTEKGKDVELRCDPISGHTALYWYRQSLGQGLEFLIYFQGNSAPDKSGLPSDRFSAERTGGSVSTLTIQRTQQEDSAVYLCASSLTGDEQYFGPGTRLTVT.

V gene TRBV27 combines with J gene TRBJ2-3; D is perhaps TRBD2 (5 bases). Germline V gives CDR1 MNHEY, CDR2 SMNVEV (reference sequence). The CDR3 extends over 13 amino acids. The ends were cut back, 8 bases at V and 8 bases at J, with 17 bases in the middle. In nucleotides, the CDR3 is TGTGCCAGCTTCGGACTTCCAAGCGGTACGCAGTATTTT. Amino acid sequence: CASFGLPSGTQYF.

The chain is built from TRBV4-1 and TRBJ2-3, with TRBD2 matching over 7 bases. Trimming took 8 bases from V and 1 from J; bases not matched to a gene: 6. Germline lookup yields CDR1 MGHRA and CDR2 YSYEKL. CDR3 length: 14 residues. This chain's CDR3 is CASGSGRGTDTQYF. The CDR3 nucleotides read TGCGCCAGCGGTAGTGGGAGGGGCACAGATACGCAGTATTTT.

V and J are TRBV19 and TRBJ1-4, with D possibly matching TRBD1 (5 bases). This CDR3 has 15 residues. Trimming stripped 4 bases from V and 2 bases from J, with 11 bases between. Looked up from germline, CDR1 is LNHDA and CDR2 is SQIVND (reference sequence). CDR3 bases: TGTGCCAGTAGTAACCAGGGAGGTACTAATGAAAAACTGTTTTTT. It specifies CASSNQGGTNEKLFF. The full variable domain, its missing parts supplied by reference TRBV19 and TRBJ1-4, is DGGITQSPKYLFRKEGQNVTLSCEQNLNHDAMYWYRQDPGQGLRLIYYSQIVNDFQKGDIAEGYSVSREKKESFPLTVTSAQKNPTAFYLCASSNQGGTNEKLFFGSGTQLSVL.

This rearrangement joins TRBV28 to TRBJ2-2, with TRBD2 identical over 8 bases. Germline V gene lookup returns CDR1 MDHEN and CDR2 SYDVKM. This CDR3 is built from 16 residues. With 2 bases clipped from V and 6 bases from J, the junction kept 8 bases outside the gene matches. CDR3 sequence reads: CASSLGGGRPPGELFF. For the CDR3, the DNA is TGTGCCAGCAGTTTAGGTGGCGGGAGGCCCCCCGGGGAGCTGTTTTTT.

Written as DNA, the CDR3 is TGTGCCTGGGGGGATGTCAGGTTTTATAGTACGCAGTATTTT. Its translation: CAWGDVRFYSTQYF. The genes are TRBV30 and TRBJ2-3; no reliable D call. The CDR3 totals 14 residues. CDR1 and CDR2 from the germline V gene are GTSNPN and SVGIG (reference sequence). With 5 bases removed from V and 8 bases from J, the gap between germline ends came to 20 bases.

The chain recombines TRBV3-1 (or the pseudogene TRBV3-2) with TRBJ1-2, with D perhaps TRBD1 (5 bases). Germline loops: CDR1 LGHDT, CDR2 YNNKEL (reference sequence). Trimming stripped 0 bases from V and 5 bases from J, with 13 bases between. This CDR3 has 15 amino acids. CDR3 residues: CASSQESPGAYGYTF. The CDR3 nucleotides read TGTGCCAGCAGCCAAGAGTCCCCTGGGGCTTATGGCTACACCTTC.

This rearrangement joins TRBV19 to TRBJ1-1, with D perhaps TRBD1 (5 bases). V was shortened by 3 bases and J by 0 bases, with 14 bases between the two germline ends. This CDR3 region has 16 residues. Looked up from germline, CDR1 is LNHDA and CDR2 is SQIVND (reference sequence). In DNA, the CDR3 is TGTGCCAGTAGTATTTTTCCGACAGAGATGAACACTGAAGCTTTCTTT. Translating gives CASSIFPTEMNTEAFF.

The chain employs TRBV6-5 and TRBJ2-7; TRBD2 is a possible D gene (5 bases). Germline loops: CDR1 MNHEY, CDR2 SVGAGI. Trimming took 4 bases from V and 6 from J, leaving 19 bases between them. The CDR3 length is 15 residues. The CDR3 nucleotides are TGTGCCAGCAGTTCATCCACCCTAACTAGAACCGAGCAGTACTTC. Encoded protein: CASSSSTLTRTEQYF.